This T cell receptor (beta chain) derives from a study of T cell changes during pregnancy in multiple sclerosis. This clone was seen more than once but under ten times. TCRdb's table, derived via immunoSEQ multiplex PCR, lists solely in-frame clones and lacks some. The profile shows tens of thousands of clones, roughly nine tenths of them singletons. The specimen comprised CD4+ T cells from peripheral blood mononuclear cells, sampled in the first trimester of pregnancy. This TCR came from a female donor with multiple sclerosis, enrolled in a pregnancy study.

The CDR3 is CAWNGQGGEKLFF. The CDR3 nucleotides are TGTGCCTGGAACGGGCAGGGAGGCGAAAAACTGTTTTTT. This chain connects TRBV30 to TRBJ1-4, with TRBD1 as a possible D gene (5 bases). There are 13 residues in the CDR3. Germline V gives CDR1 GTSNPN, CDR2 SVGIG (reference sequence). V gave up 4 bases and J gave up 8 bases, with 14 bases separating them.